This T cell receptor beta chain came from a study of blood T cells in healthy people across ages. Study context: Researchers report that template switching captured about one barcoded beta molecule per two T cells.

Study observations and caveats: Without sorted subsets, naive and antigen-experienced compartments could not be conclusively compared. Significant beta diversity loss was already apparent by age approximately 40, declining roughly linearly.

A second PCR, run for about 7 to 11 cycles, used a sample-barcoded 5' primer plus a J-beta primer mix. Per-sample output comprised a minimum of 2.5 million paired-end reads containing CDR3. TCRdb reprocessed the 5' RACE reads via MiXCR and lists one record per CDR3 protein. There are under 1,000,000 distinct CDR3 sequences in the sample; about 36% occur only once, and 13% lies in the top ten. This clonotype was detected only a few times. The antigen is undetermined. This receptor was obtained from a man younger than 35 in good health. Material for sequencing was blood.

CDR3 nucleotides: TGTGCCAGCACCCTTAGCGGGGGAGGTAATGAGCAGTACTTC. Protein product: CASTLSGGGNEQYF. This sequence joins TRBV12-3 or TRBV12-4 and TRBJ2-5, with TRBD2 matching over 9 bases. The V gene end was trimmed by 7 bases and the J gene end by 11 bases; junction bases not matched to a gene: 14. CDR3 length equals 14 residues.